This TCR beta chain is from a study of read filtering for tumor transcriptome and immune sequencing. Molecular barcoded adaptors covering alpha/delta and beta/gamma chains were used on about 390 ng RNA. TCRdb re-analysed the reads in MiXCR, keeping a single row per CDR3 protein. The repertoire includes about 86,000 distinct CDR3 sequences, around an eighth of them detected once, and approximately 15% sits in the top ten. V trimming: 4 bases; J trimming: 5 bases; junction bases outside the gene matches: 6. CDR1 and CDR2 from the germline V gene are SGHRS and YFSETQ. The CDR3 consists of 14 residues. The chain has TRBV5-1 and TRBJ2-1; TRBD2 agrees at 7 bases. Sequencing was performed on a population of CD138-negative cells sorted from bone marrow. This TCR derives from a donor at least 40 years old with multiple myeloma. CDR3 DNA sequence: TGCGCCAGCAGCCCGTCGGGACTAAACAATGAGCAGTTCTTC. Protein product: CASSPSGLNNEQFF.